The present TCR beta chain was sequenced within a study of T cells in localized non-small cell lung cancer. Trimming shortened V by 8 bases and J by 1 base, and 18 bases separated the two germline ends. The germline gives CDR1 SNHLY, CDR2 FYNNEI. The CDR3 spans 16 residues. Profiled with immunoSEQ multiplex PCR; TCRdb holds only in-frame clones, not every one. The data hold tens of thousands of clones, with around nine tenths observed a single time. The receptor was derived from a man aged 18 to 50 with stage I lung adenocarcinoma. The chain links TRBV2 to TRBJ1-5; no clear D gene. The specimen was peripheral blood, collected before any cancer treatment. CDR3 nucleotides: TGTGCCAGCCCCGAGGTTAGGAAAGTAAGCAATCAGCCCCAGCATTTT. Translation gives CASPEVRKVSNQPQHF.